Below, 22 T cell receptor beta chains from the same sample are listed, as sequenced in a study of blood T cells in healthy people across ages. A J-beta primer mix and a sample-barcoded 5' primer were used in a second PCR of about 7 to 12 cycles. In TCRdb, the 5' RACE reads were re-called with MiXCR into one record per CDR3 protein. Here the sample spans over 600,000 distinct CDR3 sequences, about 47% being singletons. Sequenced sample: blood. The receptors come from a man older than 75 in good health.

Only a few counts were recorded for this clonotype. The gene calls are TRBV6-6 and TRBJ2-5; D uncertain. This CDR3 contains 15 residues. V was trimmed by 0 bases and J by 4 bases, leaving 12 bases between them. Germline V gene data show CDR1 as MNHNY and CDR2 as SVGAGI (reference sequence). CDR3 sequence: CASSYSKRSGETQYF. CDR3 nucleotides: TGTGCCAGCAGTTACTCGAAGAGGAGTGGAGAGACCCAGTACTTC.

The chain combines TRBV5-1 with TRBJ1-1, with 9 bases that match TRBD1. Per the germline V gene, CDR1 is SGHRS and CDR2 is YFSETQ. The ends lost 4 bases at V and 5 bases at J; junction bases unmatched: 6. CDR3 length: 14 residues. DNA for the CDR3: TGCGCCAGCAGCGTACAGGGGGCGCTGACTGAAGCTTTCTTT. Translating gives CASSVQGALTEAFF.

CDR3 sequence (DNA): TGTGCCAGCAGCACGGGACTAGCGGATTGCACAGATACGCAGTATTTT. This gives the protein CASSTGLADCTDTQYF. J is TRBJ2-3 and V is TRBV21-1; the table's D call of TRBD2 was not tested on the DNA. TRBV21-1 is assigned pseudogene status. The CDR3 loop spans 16 amino acids.

V and J are TRBV29-1 and TRBJ2-5; 7 bases agree with TRBD2. V trimming: 7 bases; J trimming: 11 bases; junction bases outside the gene matches: 16. This CDR3 comprises 13 residues. In germline, CDR1 is SQVTM, CDR2 ANQGSEA. The CDR3 DNA reads TGCAGCGCCTCAGACGACCCGGGGAGGGAGCAGTACTTC. Protein: CSASDDPGREQYF.

The sample holds many counts of this clonotype. The CDR3 region has the DNA TGTGCCAGCAGCTTAGCCGGACTAGTAGCCGCCACAGATACGCAGTATTTT. Protein: CASSLAGLVAATDTQYF. The gene calls are TRBV7-9 and TRBJ2-3, with 7 bases that match TRBD2. This CDR3 has 17 residues. Germline values: CDR1 SEHNR, CDR2 FQNEAQ (reference sequence). V dropped 0 bases and J dropped 2; count of bases not matched to a gene: 8.

This clonotype has a single count. The chain links TRBV2 to TRBJ1-5; TRBD1 agrees at 10 bases. The CDR3 runs to 14 residues. V gave up 8 bases and J gave up 5 bases; unmatched junction bases: 6. From germline, CDR1 is SNHLY and CDR2 FYNNEI. CDR3 DNA: TGTGCCAGCTGCCGGGACAGGGGTGATCAGCCCCAGCATTTT. This gives the protein CASCRDRGDQPQHF.

The chain links TRBV5-1 to TRBJ2-1; 13 positions match TRBD2. This CDR3 has 18 residues. V was pared by 1 base and J by 7 bases, with 11 bases of the junction left unmatched. Germline V CDR1 and CDR2: SGHRS, YFSETQ. The CDR3 DNA sequence: TGCGCCAGCAGCTTGCGGACAGGGACTAGCGGGGTGCTAAATGAGCAGTTCTTC. Protein: CASSLRTGTSGVLNEQFF.

In its sample, this clonotype was seen a few times. This chain uses TRBV12-3 or TRBV12-4 with TRBJ2-7; a possible D gene is TRBD2 (6 bases). V was shortened by 7 bases and J by 2 bases, with 15 bases between the two germline ends. The CDR3 extends over 14 amino acids. Here the CDR3 reads CASTMGTGAYEQYF. The CDR3 nucleotides are TGTGCCAGCACCATGGGGACTGGCGCCTACGAGCAGTACTTC.

The V and J genes are TRBV20-1 and TRBJ1-1; D possibly corresponds to TRBD1 (5 bases). Germline V gene sequence: CDR1 DFQATT, CDR2 SNEGSKA (reference sequence). Trimming shortened V by 1 base and J by 10 bases, and 19 bases separated the two germline ends. The CDR3 is 14 residues long. The CDR3 is CSARGDSGLLGAFF. In DNA, the CDR3 is TGCAGTGCTAGAGGCGACAGCGGATTGCTAGGAGCTTTCTTT.

The chain uses TRBV12-3 or TRBV12-4 and TRBJ2-1, with D hard to call. CDR3 length equals 12 residues. The germline V and J ends were trimmed by 1 base and 9 bases, with 7 bases remaining between them. The CDR3 loop reads CASSLGHSEQFF. In DNA, the CDR3 is TGTGCCAGCAGTTTAGGGCACAGTGAGCAGTTCTTC.

V is TRBV10-2 and J is TRBJ1-1; D ambiguous. In germline, CDR1 is WSHSY, CDR2 SAAADI. The CDR3 contains 13 residues. The V gene lost 4 bases and the J gene lost 5 bases, with 11 bases spanning the gap. CDR3 DNA: TGCGCCAGCAGTGTTCGAACGGGGACTGAAGCTTTCTTT. This sequence encodes CASSVRTGTEAFF.

The rearrangement uses TRBV9 and TRBJ2-4; 10 bases map to TRBD2. The better agreement between TRBJ2-7 and the DNA end casts doubt on the J call. Germline V gene data show CDR1 as SGDLS and CDR2 as YYNGEE. The CDR3 runs 14 residues. CDR3 nucleotides: TGTGCCAGCAGCGGTAGCGGGAGGTCCTACGAGCAGTACTTC. It is translated as CASSGSGRSYEQYF.

The chain recombines TRBV28 with TRBJ2-7; D is perhaps TRBD1 (5 bases). The V and J ends lost 6 bases and 3 bases respectively, with 12 bases between them. Germline CDR1 reads MDHEN; CDR2 reads SYDVKM. CDR3 length equals 13 residues. The CDR3: CASRIGQGYEQYF. The DNA of the CDR3 is TGTGCCAGCAGAATAGGACAAGGCTACGAGCAGTACTTC.

The CDR3, as DNA: TGTGCCGACCGGACAGAAGAGACCCAGTACTTC. Its translation: CADRTEETQYF. The rearrangement links TRBV6-6 to TRBJ2-5, with a possible D match to TRBD1 (6 bases). V was shortened by 11 bases and J by 3 bases, with 10 bases between the two germline ends. The CDR3 has 11 residues. Germline V gives CDR1 MNHNY, CDR2 SVGAGI (reference sequence).

The sample holds a few counts of this clonotype. The chain employs TRBV12-3 or TRBV12-4 and TRBJ1-6, with no clear D. Trimming shortened V by 1 base and J by 11 bases, and 15 bases separated the two germline ends. CDR3 size: 15 residues. The CDR3, as DNA: TGTGCCAGCAGTTTAGAGAGGAACAGTGCAACACCCCTCCACTTT. Protein product: CASSLERNSATPLHF.

This clonotype is a singleton in its sample. This chain joins TRBV21-1 and TRBJ1-5. TRBV21-1 is a pseudogene. This CDR3 region has 11 residues. CDR3 in amino acids: CASSWTESRHF. The DNA of the CDR3 is TGTGCCAGCAGCTGGACGGAGTCCCGGCATTTT.

The rearrangement uses TRBV12-3 or TRBV12-4 and TRBJ2-7; 7 bases match TRBD2. The J call may be faulty, since TRBJ2-5 better matches the DNA end. CDR3 length equals 16 residues. CDR3 sequence reads: CASDQGGGWVKETQYF. The DNA for the CDR3 is TGTGCCAGCGACCAGGGCGGGGGATGGGTAAAAGAGACCCAGTACTTC.

The chain couples TRBV20-1 to TRBJ2-6; a possible D gene is TRBD2 (6 bases). V was pared by 1 base and J by 0 bases, with 13 bases between. Germline-derived CDR1 and CDR2 are DFQATT and SNEGSKA (reference sequence). The CDR3 has 17 amino acids. The CDR3 loop reads CSARASDLSSGANVLTF. The CDR3 nucleotides read TGCAGTGCTAGAGCTAGCGACCTTAGCTCTGGGGCCAACGTCCTGACTTTC.

The rearrangement joins TRBV12-3 or TRBV12-4 to TRBJ2-7, with 8 bases aligning to TRBD2. Germline trimming cut 5 bases from V and 2 bases from J; bases unmatched to any gene: 14. The CDR3 totals 17 residues. The CDR3 DNA follows: TGTGCCAGCAGTCTGGCTCGGGGGGGTTTCGGGACCTACGAGCAGTACTTC. Translating it yields CASSLARGGFGTYEQYF.

The chain employs TRBV4-3 and TRBJ2-1, with 12 bases lining up with TRBD2. The V gene's germline CDR1 is LGHNA and CDR2 YSLEER. V shed 5 bases, J shed 6 bases, and the junction held 2 bases outside the gene matches. CDR3 length: 14 amino acids. CDR3: CASSRLAGVNEQFF. The DNA of the CDR3 is TGCGCCAGCAGCAGACTAGCGGGAGTCAATGAGCAGTTCTTC.

The rearrangement uses TRBV20-1 and TRBJ1-6; TRBD1 matches at 10 bases. V shed 6 bases and J 9 bases; nucleotides not matched to a gene: 8. The CDR3 covers 14 residues. Germline V gene data show CDR1 as DFQATT and CDR2 as SNEGSKA (reference sequence). The CDR3 region has the DNA TGCAGTGCCACACGGGACAGGGGTCTTTCACCCCTCCACTTT. It translates to CSATRDRGLSPLHF.

The V and J genes are TRBV12-3 or TRBV12-4 and TRBJ1-4; TRBD1 might be the D (6 bases). The CDR3 contains 13 residues. The germline V and J ends were trimmed by 7 bases and 8 bases, with 14 bases remaining between them. The CDR3 sequence: CASKLQGREKLFF. In DNA form, the CDR3 reads TGTGCCAGCAAACTCCAGGGGCGAGAAAAACTGTTTTTT.